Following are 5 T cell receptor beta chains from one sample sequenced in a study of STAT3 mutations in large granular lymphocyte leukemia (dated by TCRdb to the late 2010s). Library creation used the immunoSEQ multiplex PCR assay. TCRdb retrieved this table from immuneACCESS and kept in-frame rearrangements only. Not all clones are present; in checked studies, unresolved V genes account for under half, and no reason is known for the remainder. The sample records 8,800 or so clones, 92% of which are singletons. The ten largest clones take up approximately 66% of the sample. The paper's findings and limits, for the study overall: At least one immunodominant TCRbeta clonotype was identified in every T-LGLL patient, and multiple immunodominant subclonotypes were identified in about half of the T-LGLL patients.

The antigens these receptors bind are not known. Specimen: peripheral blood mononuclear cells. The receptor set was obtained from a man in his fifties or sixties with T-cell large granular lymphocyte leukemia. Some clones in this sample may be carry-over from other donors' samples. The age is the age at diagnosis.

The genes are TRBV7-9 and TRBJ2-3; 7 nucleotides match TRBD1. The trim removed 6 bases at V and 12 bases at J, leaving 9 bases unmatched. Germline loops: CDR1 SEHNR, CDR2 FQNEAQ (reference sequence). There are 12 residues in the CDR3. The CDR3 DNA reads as TGTGCCAGCAGACCTGACAGGGTGGAACAGTATTTT. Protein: CASRPDRVEQYF.

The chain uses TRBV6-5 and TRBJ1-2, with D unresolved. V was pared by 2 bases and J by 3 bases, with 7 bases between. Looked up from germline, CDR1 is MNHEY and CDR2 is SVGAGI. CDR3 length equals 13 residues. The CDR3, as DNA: TGTGCCAGCAGTTACGTCGGGCACTATGGCTACACCTTC. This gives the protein CASSYVGHYGYTF.

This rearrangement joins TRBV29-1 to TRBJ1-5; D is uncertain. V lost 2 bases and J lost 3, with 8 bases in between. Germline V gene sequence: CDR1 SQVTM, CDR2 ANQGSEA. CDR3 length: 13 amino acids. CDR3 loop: CSVEWGDNQPQHF. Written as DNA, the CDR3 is TGCAGCGTTGAATGGGGAGACAATCAGCCCCAGCATTTT. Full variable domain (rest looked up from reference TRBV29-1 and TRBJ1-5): SAVISQKPSRDICQRGTSLTIQCQVDSQVTMMFWYRQQPGQSLTLIATANQGSEATYESGFVIDKFPISRPNLTFSTLTVSNMSPEDSSIYLCSVEWGDNQPQHFGDGTRLSIL.

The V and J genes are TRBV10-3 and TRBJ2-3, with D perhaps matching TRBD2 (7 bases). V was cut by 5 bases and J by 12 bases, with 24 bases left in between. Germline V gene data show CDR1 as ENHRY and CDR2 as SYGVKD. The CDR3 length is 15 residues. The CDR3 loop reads CAISSAGARDSFQYF. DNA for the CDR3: TGTGCCATCAGTTCGGCGGGGGCCCGGGACTCCTTTCAGTATTTT.

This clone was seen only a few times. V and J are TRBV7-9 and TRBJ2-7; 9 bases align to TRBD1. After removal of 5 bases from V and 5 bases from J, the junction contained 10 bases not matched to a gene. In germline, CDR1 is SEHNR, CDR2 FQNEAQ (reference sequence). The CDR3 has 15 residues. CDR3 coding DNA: TGTGCCAGCAGCCCGCCAAGAAGGGACAGGGACGAGCAGTACTTC. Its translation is CASSPPRRDRDEQYF. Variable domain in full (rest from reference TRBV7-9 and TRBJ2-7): DTGVSQNPRHKITKRGQNVTFRCDPISEHNRLYWYRQTLGQGPEFLTYFQNEAQLEKSRLLSDRFSAERPKGSFSTLEIQRTEQGDSAMYLCASSPPRRDRDEQYFGPGTRLTVT.